Following are 17 T cell receptor beta chains from one sample sequenced in a study of CD8+ T cells in alopecia areata. Following RNA extraction, reverse transcription yielded cDNA that acted as the sequencing template. Profiled with immunoSEQ multiplex PCR; TCRdb holds only in-frame clones, not every one. The sample presents some 110,000 clones, none singletons. Material for sequencing was lesional skin. These receptors came from a C3H/HeJ mouse with alopecia areata. This mouse strain has H2-k as its MHC haplotype.

This clone appeared a few times. Genes here carry mouse names. CDR3 DNA, as far as it was read: TGCACCTGCAGTGCAGTTGGGGGAAGTAGTGCAGAA. Encoded protein: CTCSAVGGSSAE. The CDR3 as a whole reads CTCSAVGGSSAETLYF. V gene TRBV1 combines with J gene TRBJ2-3; D may be TRBD2 (6 bases). The read falls 4 residues short of the CDR3 end, and the missing part is taken from the germline J gene. The CDR3 contains 16 residues. Between the trimmed V and J ends, which lost 1 base and 0 bases, there was a span of 11 bases. The germline V gene has CDR1 NSQYPW and CDR2 LRSPGD (reference sequence). The full variable domain, in which reference TRBV1 and TRBJ2-3 provide the parts outside the CDR3, is VTLLEQNPRWRLVPRGQAVNLRCILKNSQYPWMSWYQQDLQKQLQWLFTLRSPGDKEVKSLPGADYLATRVTDTELRLQVANMSQGRTLYCTCSAVGGSSAETLYFGSGTRLTVL.

This clone appeared a few times. Here the gene names and germline are mouse. The read ends 4 residues early relative to the CDR3; the germline J gene fills the gap. The rearrangement joins TRBV19 to TRBJ2-3, with D perhaps matching TRBD1 (6 bases). The germline gives CDR1 FNHDT, CDR2 SITEND (reference sequence). The CDR3 contains 15 residues. Trimming stripped 1 base from V and 0 bases from J, with 9 bases between. CDR3 bases read: TGTGCCAGCAGTATATTGAGGGGGAGTGCAGAA. Translated: CASSILRGSAE. The whole CDR3 protein reads CASSILRGSAETLYF.

At least ten counts were recorded for this clone. At residue 11, the DNA translation does not agree with TCRdb's protein; the protein displayed here is the one encoded by the DNA. The gene names given are mouse names. The read ends 3 residues shy of where the CDR3 ends; the end is completed using the germline J gene. The rearrangement joins TRBV13-3 to TRBJ1-6, with 9 bases matching TRBD1. TRBJ1-6 is annotated as an ORF whose role is uncertain. CDR3 length: 14 amino acids. From germline, CDR1 is NNHDY and CDR2 SYVADS. Trimming cost V 5 bases and J 8 bases; bases outside gene matches: 5. This CDR3 reads CASSHRGLDSPLYF. Partial CDR3 DNA: TGTGCCAGCAGCCACAGGGGGCTGGATTCGCCC.

Only a few counts were recorded for this clone. The gene names given are mouse names. Coverage ceases 4 residues before the CDR3 finishes, and the germline J gene fills in the end. The gene calls are TRBV1 and TRBJ1-1; D possibly corresponds to TRBD1 (6 bases). The CDR3 sequence is 15 residues long. Trimming shortened V by 0 bases and J by 3 bases, and 11 bases separated the two germline ends. Germline V gene lookup returns CDR1 NSQYPW and CDR2 LRSPGD (reference sequence). The part of the CDR3 DNA that was read is TGCACCTGCAGTGCAGATATTACAGGGCACACA. Amino acids: CTCSADITGHT. In full, the CDR3 is CTCSADITGHTEVFF.

This clone was picked up a small number of times. Gene names are mouse gene names. The DNA ends 4 residues before the CDR3 does, and the rest of the CDR3 is filled in from the germline J gene. V and J are TRBV13-1 and TRBJ1-2, with TRBD1 matching 8 bases. The CDR3 is made up of 16 amino acids. The J segment lost 0 bases and the V segment lost 0 bases, leaving 4 bases of the junction unmatched. Germline V CDR1 and CDR2: NSHNY, SYGAGN. CDR3 bases read: TGTGCCAGCAGTGATGCAACAGGGGGGACAAACTCC. Residues: CASSDATGGTNS. The entire CDR3 is CASSDATGGTNSDYTF.

A few counts support this clone. Gene names are the mouse ones. The read terminates 4 residues before the CDR3 end, so the remaining end is supplied by the germline J gene. V gene TRBV13-3 combines with J gene TRBJ1-4; 9 positions match TRBD1. Per germline, CDR1 NNHDY and CDR2 SYVADS. There are 15 residues in the CDR3. Partial CDR3 DNA: TGTGCCAGCAGCCCCGGGACAGGGAAGATCGAA. It translates to CASSPGTGKIE. The whole CDR3 sequence is CASSPGTGKIERLFF.

A remark on this clone: Genes here carry mouse names. Read sequence stops 4 residues before the CDR3 end, and the germline J gene provides the missing end. The rearrangement joins TRBV13-2 to TRBJ2-1; TRBD2 matches 10 bases. This CDR3 has 15 amino acids. The germline gives CDR1 NNHNN, CDR2 SYGAGS (reference sequence). The sequenced CDR3 bases are TGTGCCAGCGGTGACCTGGGGGGGCGCCGAGCT. Translated: CASGDLGGRRA. Given in full, the CDR3 is CASGDLGGRRAEQFF.

This clone was found many times. Gene names follow the mouse nomenclature. The read is 4 residues too short to cover the CDR3 end, so that end is filled in from the germline J gene. This chain joins TRBV13-3 and TRBJ2-3, with D possibly matching TRBD2 (7 bases). Germline V lookup: CDR1 NNHDY, CDR2 SYVADS. Trimming removed 3 bases at V and 1 base at J, with 18 bases between. The CDR3 consists of 17 residues. CDR3 amino acids: CASSGLVGGAGAETLYF. The sequenced CDR3 bases are TGTGCCAGCAGTGGCCTCGTGGGGGGCGCGGGTGCAGAA.

About this clone itself: Germline and genes here are mouse. Coverage ceases 4 residues before the CDR3 finishes, and the germline J gene fills in the end. The chain uses TRBV1 and TRBJ2-5; 11 nucleotides align to TRBD2. After removal of 4 bases from V and 3 bases from J, the junction contained 3 bases not matched to a gene. Germline V gene data show CDR1 as NSQYPW and CDR2 as LRSPGD (reference sequence). The CDR3 is 15 residues long. CDR3 in amino acids: CTCSVDWGGQDTQYF. Incomplete CDR3 DNA: TGCACCTGCAGTGTCGACTGGGGGGGACAAGAC.

As regards this clone: Here the gene names and germline are mouse. With the read ending 4 residues before the CDR3 end, the germline J gene is used to fill in that end. V and J are TRBV13-3 and TRBJ2-5, with 10 positions matching TRBD2. Germline V lookup: CDR1 NNHDY, CDR2 SYVADS. This CDR3 comprises 15 residues. CDR3 sequence: CASSDPGGATDTQYF. The sequenced part of the CDR3 DNA is TGTGCCAGCAGTGATCCTGGGGGGGCGACGGAC.

Concerning this clone: Mouse gene names and germline throughout. The read terminates 4 residues ahead of where the CDR3 ends, so the germline J gene completes it. The chain recombines TRBV19 with TRBJ2-5; a weak D match, TRBD1 (6 bases). The CDR3 is made up of 13 amino acids. CDR1 and CDR2 (germline): FNHDT, SITEND (reference sequence). The chain's CDR3 is CASSIGDIDTQYF. The CDR3 bases that were read are TGTGCCAGCAGTATTGGGGACATAGAC.

Worth noting for this clone: These gene names are mouse names. The sequenced fragment ends 4 residues before the CDR3 boundary, so the rest is inferred from the germline J gene. The gene calls are TRBV1 and TRBJ1-1; 7 nucleotides line up with TRBD1. The CDR3 covers 14 residues. J was trimmed by 3 bases and V by 6 bases; bases with no gene match: 7. Per the germline V gene, CDR1 is NSQYPW and CDR2 is LRSPGD (reference sequence). This CDR3 reads CTCSLDREDTEVFF. The part of the CDR3 DNA that was read is TGCACCTGCAGCCTTGACAGGGAGGACACA.

At least ten counts were recorded for this clone. Gene names follow the mouse nomenclature. The missing CDR3 end, 4 residues past where the read stops, is filled in from the germline J gene. This sequence joins TRBV13-3 and TRBJ2-2; D might be TRBD1 (6 bases). V dropped 0 bases and J dropped 4 bases, with 16 bases sitting between them. The CDR3 length is 17 residues. CDR1 is NNHDY and CDR2 is SYVADS in the germline V gene. CDR3: CASSDAEGGKVTGQLYF. CDR3 DNA (partial): TGTGCCAGCAGTGATGCAGAAGGGGGAAAAGTCACCGGG.

With regard to this clone: TCRdb lists a protein that is different at residue 13 from the translated DNA; the protein given here uses the DNA translation. Gene names refer to mouse genes. CDR3 protein: CASSEQVLSYNSPLYF. Partial CDR3 DNA: TGTGCCAGCAGTGAACAGGTCCTTTCCTATAATTCGCCC. V and J are TRBV13-3 and TRBJ1-6; the D gene is possibly TRBD1 (5 bases). The read ends 3 residues before the CDR3 terminus; that terminus is restored from the germline J gene. TRBJ1-6 is classed as an ORF, of uncertain function. Germline CDR1 reads NNHDY; CDR2 reads SYVADS. Trimming pared 2 bases from V and 0 bases from J, leaving 9 bases between. The CDR3 sequence is 16 residues long.

This clone has a handful of counts. The genes and germline here are from mouse. The CDR3 spells CASSRGGQGDTGQLYF. The sequenced part of the CDR3 DNA is TGTGCTAGCAGTAGAGGTGGACAGGGAGACACCGGG. The chain combines TRBV17 with TRBJ2-2; 8 bases line up with TRBD1. The sequence runs out 4 residues before the end of the CDR3; the remainder is reconstructed from the germline J gene. The CDR3 is 16 residues long. The J segment lost 3 bases and the V segment lost 1 base, leaving 4 bases of the junction unmatched. The germline gives CDR1 MNHDT, CDR2 YYDKIL.

Note on this clone: Mouse gene names apply. Here the CDR3 reads CASSRTGNQDTQYF. The covered CDR3 bases are TGTGCTAGCAGTAGAACTGGTAACCAAGAC. The rearrangement joins TRBV17 to TRBJ2-5; a possible D gene is TRBD2 (5 bases). Read data end 4 residues before the CDR3 end; the end is taken from the germline J gene. This CDR3 spans 14 amino acids. Germline CDR1 MNHDT, CDR2 YYDKIL. V gave up 2 bases and J gave up 0 bases, with 6 bases separating them.

This clone was detected only a few times. Each gene name is a mouse one. Incomplete CDR3 DNA: TGTGCCAGCAGCCCCCCGGGACAGGGTACA. Translating gives CASSPPGQGT. The full-length CDR3 reads as CASSPPGQGTEVFF. This sequence joins TRBV13-3 and TRBJ1-1; 9 nucleotides agree with TRBD1. The DNA ends 4 residues before the CDR3 does, and the rest of the CDR3 is filled in from the germline J gene. The CDR3 runs 14 residues. Germline V gene sequence: CDR1 NNHDY, CDR2 SYVADS.